These 25 T cell receptor beta chains came from one sample sequenced in a study of cytomegalovirus exposure and HLA in healthy donors. 60 Vbeta and 13 Jbeta primers were used in PCR. The table came from immunoSEQ multiplex PCR; TCRdb's copy has only in-frame clones and leaves some out. The sample has about 130,000 clones, approximately 17% seen once; the top ten hold approximately 2.9%. Material: PBMCs. The origin of the receptors is a female donor in good health and CMV-seropositive.

A few counts support this clone. The chain recombines TRBV5-4 with TRBJ1-4, with D possibly matching TRBD1 (5 bases). Per germline, CDR1 SGHNT and CDR2 YYREEE (reference sequence). With 0 bases removed from V and 8 bases from J, the gap between germline ends came to 8 bases. This CDR3 comprises 13 residues. The CDR3 DNA reads as TGTGCCAGCAGCTTGGGGACAAGCGAAAAACTGTTTTTT. Translated, it gives CASSLGTSEKLFF.

This clone was counted a few times. This chain joins TRBV28 and TRBJ2-7, with D tentatively TRBD1 (7 bases). The CDR3 is 17 amino acids. The V end lost 2 bases, the J end lost 2 bases, and 19 bases lay between the germline ends. CDR1 is MDHEN, CDR2 SYDVKM, per germline. Here the CDR3 reads CASSLDRAGGGPYEQYF. DNA for the CDR3: TGTGCCAGCAGTTTAGACAGGGCAGGGGGAGGCCCCTACGAGCAGTACTTC.

This clone has a handful of counts. The chain employs TRBV19 and TRBJ2-7; D is uncertain. V was trimmed by 4 bases and J by 0 bases, leaving 13 bases between them. The CDR3 has 15 residues. Germline lookup yields CDR1 LNHDA and CDR2 SQIVND (reference sequence). Here the CDR3 DNA reads TGTGCCAGTAGTACCGTCAAAGCAAGCTCCTACGAGCAGTACTTC. This codes for CASSTVKASSYEQYF.

This clone was detected ten times or more. The V gene is TRBV6-1, the J gene TRBJ2-6; D is uncertain. The CDR3 loop spans 13 amino acids. Per the germline V gene, CDR1 is MNHNS and CDR2 is SASEGT. The ends were cut back, 7 bases at V and 2 bases at J, with 6 bases in the middle. CDR3 sequence: CASTGAGANVLTF. The CDR3, as DNA: TGTGCCAGCACGGGTGCTGGGGCCAACGTCCTGACTTTC.

This clone was seen only a few times. The chain is built from TRBV9 and TRBJ1-1; 7 nucleotides agree with TRBD1. The CDR3 is 14 amino acids. V shed 4 bases and J 6 bases; nucleotides not matched to a gene: 9. Germline V CDR1 and CDR2: SGDLS, YYNGEE. CDR3 in amino acids: CASSSIGGIAEAFF. In DNA form, the CDR3 reads TGTGCCAGCAGCTCGATAGGGGGCATAGCTGAAGCTTTCTTT.

This clone was seen more than once but under ten times. The genes are TRBV5-4 and TRBJ2-6; D might be TRBD2 (6 bases). CDR1 and CDR2 from the germline V gene are SGHNT and YYREEE (reference sequence). This CDR3 has 18 amino acids. Trimming took 4 bases from V and 3 from J, leaving 20 bases between them. The CDR3 region has the DNA TGTGCCAGCAGCGCGGGATTGGGGGGTATATATGGGGCCAACGTCCTGACTTTC. It yields the protein CASSAGLGGIYGANVLTF.

On this clone itself: One junction end disagrees with the germline gene, perhaps due to a read error. The same CDR3 arises from other DNA sequences in this sample as well. DNA of the CDR3: TGCGCCAGTGGACAGGGGGGGTACACTGAAGCCTTCTTT. Protein sequence: CASGQGGYTEAFF. V is TRBV5-1 and J is TRBJ1-1; 10 positions match TRBD1. This CDR3 comprises 13 residues. Germline V lookup: CDR1 SGHRS, CDR2 YFSETQ.

This rearrangement joins TRBV7-8 to TRBJ1-6; tentatively, D is TRBD1 (5 bases). This CDR3 is 16 amino acids long. V was cut by 1 base and J by 2 bases, with 9 bases left in between. The germline V gene has CDR1 SGHVS and CDR2 FQNEAQ. The CDR3 protein is CASSLVRGPYNSPLHF. CDR3 bases: TGTGCCAGCAGCTTAGTTAGGGGTCCCTATAATTCACCCCTCCACTTT. The full variable domain, completed using reference TRBV7-8 and TRBJ1-6, is GAGVSQSPRYKVAKRGQDVALRCDPISGHVSLFWYQQALGQGPEFLTYFQNEAQLDKSGLPSDRFFAERPEGSVSTLKIQRTQQEDSAVYLCASSLVRGPYNSPLHFGNGTRLTVT.

V gene TRBV6-5 combines with J gene TRBJ1-1; the match to TRBD1 covers 7 bases. This CDR3 is built from 15 residues. Germline V gives CDR1 MNHEY, CDR2 SVGAGI. The J segment lost 8 bases and the V segment lost 1 base, leaving 10 bases of the junction unmatched. The CDR3 DNA reads TGTGCCAGCAGTTACTACAGGGGATCCCGGGGGGAAGCTTTCTTT. It yields the protein CASSYYRGSRGEAFF.

As DNA, the CDR3 is TGTGCCAGCAGTGAAGAGGGACAGGGCACAGATACGCAGTATTTT. Translation gives CASSEEGQGTDTQYF. V gene TRBV2 combines with J gene TRBJ2-3; 8 bases agree with TRBD1. The length of the CDR3 is 15 residues. V was pared by 1 base and J by 1 base, with 1 base of the junction left unmatched. From germline, CDR1 is SNHLY and CDR2 FYNNEI.

The chain is built from TRBV6-5 and TRBJ1-3, with D hard to call. Germline CDR1 and CDR2: MNHEY and SVGAGI. Trimming left V 7 bases short and J 8 bases short, with 15 bases between. The CDR3 consists of 13 residues. As DNA, the CDR3 is TGTGCCAGCAACGCCCGTTCGGAGGACACCATATATTTT. Translating it yields CASNARSEDTIYF.

This clone was counted a few times. The genes are TRBV28 and TRBJ1-5; no reliable D call. CDR3 length: 12 amino acids. V was clipped by 3 bases and J by 6 bases, with 6 bases between them. Germline V gene sequence: CDR1 MDHEN, CDR2 SYDVKM. The CDR3 DNA reads TGTGCCAGCAGTTTGAGGTCTCAGCCCCAGCATTTT. As protein: CASSLRSQPQHF.

This chain links TRBV9 with TRBJ1-6, with TRBD1 as a possible D gene (6 bases). The V and J ends lost 4 bases and 6 bases respectively, with 11 bases between them. This CDR3 comprises 14 residues. The germline V gene has CDR1 SGDLS and CDR2 YYNGEE. The CDR3 region has the DNA TGTGCCAGCAGCCGTACAGGGATTAATTCACCCCTCCACTTT. Translated, it gives CASSRTGINSPLHF.

The chain carries TRBV14 and TRBJ2-3; 10 positions match TRBD2. The CDR3 sequence is 15 residues long. Germline V gene sequence: CDR1 SGHDN, CDR2 FVKESK. J was trimmed by 2 bases and V by 6 bases; bases with no gene match: 5. DNA for the CDR3: TGTGCCAGCAGACCGAGCGGGGGGGCCACAGATACGCAGTATTTT. Translated: CASRPSGGATDTQYF.

This rearrangement joins TRBV28 to TRBJ1-2; TRBD1 matches 7 bases. The CDR3 is made up of 17 amino acids. Trimming took 6 bases from V and 4 from J; bases not matched to a gene: 17. Germline V gives CDR1 MDHEN, CDR2 SYDVKM. CDR3 in amino acids: CASRPGARGPKSYGYTF. For the CDR3, the DNA is TGTGCCAGCAGACCGGGCGCGAGGGGGCCCAAGTCCTATGGCTACACCTTC.

This clone was seen a few times. This rearrangement joins TRBV7-2 to TRBJ1-1; D remains ambiguous. The CDR3 is made up of 13 amino acids. Trimming stripped 0 bases from V and 4 bases from J, with 6 bases between. In germline, CDR1 is SGHTA, CDR2 FQGNSA. CDR3 sequence: CASSLALGTEAFF. DNA of the CDR3: TGTGCCAGCAGCTTAGCGCTCGGCACTGAAGCTTTCTTT. Full variable domain (outside the CDR3, taken from reference TRBV7-2 and TRBJ1-1): GAGVSQSPSNKVTEKGKDVELRCDPISGHTALYWYRQSLGQGLEFLIYFQGNSAPDKSGLPSDRFSAERTGGSVSTLTIQRTQQEDSAVYLCASSLALGTEAFFGQGTRLTVV.

This clone was seen a handful of times. V gene TRBV30 combines with J gene TRBJ1-5; TRBD1 aligns across 7 bases. Trimming removed 2 bases from V and 4 bases from J; junction bases left unmatched: 5. Germline lookup yields CDR1 GTSNPN and CDR2 SVGIG (reference sequence). The CDR3 extends over 14 amino acids. The CDR3 protein is CAWSSSQGNQPQHF. CDR3 bases: TGTGCCTGGAGTTCTTCACAGGGGAATCAGCCCCAGCATTTT.

This clone was counted only a few times. The rearrangement joins TRBV7-6 to TRBJ2-2; the match to TRBD1 covers 10 bases. J gave up 6 bases and V 4 bases, and 11 bases lay outside the gene matches. This CDR3 contains 17 residues. Germline V gives CDR1 SGHVS, CDR2 FNYEAQ. CDR3 sequence (DNA): TGTGCCAGCAGCTCTCTTCGGGGGACAGGGGAGCCCGGGGAGCTGTTTTTT. Translating it yields CASSSLRGTGEPGELFF. The whole variable domain, remainder taken from reference TRBV7-6 and TRBJ2-2, is GAGVSQSPRYKVTKRGQDVALRCDPISGHVSLYWYRQALGQGPEFLTYFNYEAQQDKSGLPNDRFSAERPEGSISTLTIQRTEQRDSAMYRCASSSLRGTGEPGELFFGEGSRLTVL.

The chain links TRBV6-6 to TRBJ2-5, with 7 bases that match TRBD2. J lost 10 bases, V lost 2 bases, and 4 bases had no gene match. This CDR3 has 12 residues. The germline gives CDR1 MNHNY, CDR2 SVGAGI (reference sequence). CDR3 nucleotides: TGTGCCAGCAGTTACCCCTGGGAGGGCCAGTACTTC. Residues: CASSYPWEGQYF.

This clone occurred a few times. The chain employs TRBV4-3 and TRBJ1-1; D gene ambiguous. The V gene lost 0 bases and the J gene lost 3 bases, with 11 bases spanning the gap. Looked up from germline, CDR1 is LGHNA and CDR2 is YSLEER. This CDR3 comprises 15 residues. As DNA, the CDR3 is TGCGCCAGCAGCCAAGACGTGTTCGGGTACACTGAAGCTTTCTTT. Translating it yields CASSQDVFGYTEAFF.

V and J are TRBV6-4 and TRBJ2-7; 13 bases align to TRBD2. Germline V gene sequence: CDR1 MRHNA, CDR2 SNTAGT. The length of the CDR3 is 16 residues. The ends lost 7 bases at V and 0 bases at J; junction bases unmatched: 6. The CDR3 sequence is CASNGLAGALSYEQYF. The CDR3 bases are TGTGCCAGCAACGGACTAGCGGGAGCCCTCTCCTACGAGCAGTACTTC.

This clone was detected a few times. The chain carries TRBV28 and TRBJ2-3; D might be TRBD1 (6 bases). Germline CDR1 and CDR2: MDHEN and SYDVKM. The CDR3 contains 16 residues. The V and J ends lost 8 bases and 0 bases respectively, with 18 bases between them. CDR3 sequence (DNA): TGTGCCAGCGCTGACGGGACACCTAGTAGCACAGATACGCAGTATTTT. It encodes CASADGTPSSTDTQYF.

This clone has just a few counts. This chain joins TRBV4-2 and TRBJ1-5; TRBD1 matches 10 bases. Losses at the gene ends were 1 base for V and 2 bases for J; bases not matched to a gene: 2. Germline V gives CDR1 LGHNA, CDR2 YNFKEQ. The length of the CDR3 is 16 residues. In nucleotides, the CDR3 is TGTGCCAGCAGCCAAGGTGGGACAGGGGGCAATCAGCCCCAGCATTTT. This sequence encodes CASSQGGTGGNQPQHF.

The sample holds a few counts of this clone. This chain links TRBV4-1 with TRBJ1-4; no firm D call. The CDR3 has 14 residues. Germline values: CDR1 MGHRA, CDR2 YSYEKL. V dropped 1 base and J dropped 2 bases, with 5 bases sitting between them. DNA for the CDR3: TGCGCCAGCAGCCAAGGAGTCACTAATGAAAAACTGTTTTTT. Translation gives CASSQGVTNEKLFF.

This clone was found a few times. The V call is TRBV29-1, the J call TRBJ2-3; the match to TRBD2 covers 12 bases. V lost 4 bases to trimming and J lost 2 bases; unmatched junction nucleotides: 16. This CDR3 contains 19 residues. Germline V gene data show CDR1 as SQVTM and CDR2 as ANQGSEA. CDR3 nucleotide sequence: TGCAGCGTTGGGGCCCTAGCGGGGGGGCCACTGCTTTTCACAGATACGCAGTATTTT. Its translation is CSVGALAGGPLLFTDTQYF.